The 4 T cell receptor beta chains in this list originate from one sample, sequenced in a study of blood T cell repertoires in COVID-19 (dated by TCRdb to the early 2020s). The receptor library was made with the immunoSEQ multiplex PCR assay. What TCRdb holds here is the immuneACCESS table cut down to in-frame rearrangements. Part of the clones is not present; checked against another copy, under half of the missing clones reflect an unresolved V gene, and the others are unexplained. Counted in this sample were some 100,000 clones; approximately 87% of them appeared once. The leading ten clones occupy more than 10% of the sample. The sequenced material came from peripheral blood. The receptors stem from a human donor in a cohort sampled during active COVID-19.

This clone showed up just once. The V call is TRBV10-1, the J call TRBJ2-7; 7 nucleotides agree with TRBD2. This CDR3 comprises 15 residues. Trimming took 0 bases from V and 2 from J; bases not matched to a gene: 4. The germline V gene has CDR1 WNHNN and CDR2 SYGVQD (reference sequence). In nucleotides, the CDR3 is TGCGCCAGCAGTGAGTCTCCTAGCGGAACCTACGAGCAGTACTTC. Translating it yields CASSESPSGTYEQYF.

The chain uses TRBV9 and TRBJ2-1; 12 bases are a match to TRBD2. The CDR3 has 15 residues. The V and J ends lost 3 bases and 4 bases, in that order; junction bases with no gene match: 2. Germline V gene data show CDR1 as SGDLS and CDR2 as YYNGEE. CDR3 residues: CASSATSGGYNEQFF. The CDR3 DNA reads TGTGCCAGCAGCGCCACTAGCGGGGGGTACAATGAGCAGTTCTTC.

The chain links TRBV6-2 or TRBV6-3 to TRBJ2-2; 9 nucleotides agree with TRBD2. Unmatched junction bases numbered 6, after V lost 5 bases and J lost 2 bases. From germline, CDR1 is MNHEY and CDR2 SVGEGT. There are 16 residues in the CDR3. Here the CDR3 DNA reads TGTGCCAGCAGTAAAATAGCGGGGGCCAACACCGGGGAGCTGTTTTTT. The encoded protein is CASSKIAGANTGELFF.

The genes are TRBV6-5 and TRBJ2-2; weak D call: TRBD1 (5 bases). V lost 5 bases and J lost 6, with 13 bases in between. Germline V gene lookup returns CDR1 MNHEY and CDR2 SVGAGI. The CDR3 contains 14 residues. The CDR3 region is CASSTQGSPGELFF. As DNA, the CDR3 is TGTGCCAGCAGTACTCAGGGTTCCCCCGGGGAGCTGTTTTTT.